This TCR beta chain was retrieved from a study of shared clonotypes between healthy human individuals. Study-level results: Across a handful of donors, naive CD4 shared around 5.4%, naive CD8 approximately 3.5%, memory CD4 2.3%, memory CD8 about 0.4%. Deeper or shallower sequencing was expected to change how clonotypes are shared among donors. Although depth was large, rarefaction showed that sequencing of the sorted subsets was incomplete.

As regards this clone: The antigen remains undetermined.

The table came from immunoSEQ multiplex PCR; TCRdb's copy has only in-frame clones and leaves some out. The sample carries some 740,000 clones, around 92% recorded once. Losses at the gene ends were 4 bases for V and 7 bases for J; bases not matched to a gene: 18. Germline V gene sequence: CDR1 MNHNS, CDR2 SASEGT. CDR3 size: 17 residues. In the naive CD8 group, cells lacked CD45RO and were positively selected for CCR7, so terminally differentiated effector memory CD45RA+ cells were left out. The sequenced sample consisted of naive CD8+ T cells sorted from blood. This receptor was obtained from a man aged 25 to 40 in good health. The rearrangement joins TRBV6-1 to TRBJ2-7; 8 bases are a match to TRBD1. The CDR3: CASSGRETGDPLWEQYF. The CDR3 DNA follows: TGTGCCAGCAGTGGAAGGGAGACAGGGGATCCCTTATGGGAGCAGTACTTC.